These T cell receptor beta chains were read from a single sample in a study of CD8+ T cells in alopecia areata. Using immunoSEQ multiplex PCR, the repertoire was profiled, and TCRdb retains in-frame clones only, with some absent. Of about 280,000 clones in the sample, over 45% are singletons; the top ten hold around 1.8%. The sequencing used CD4+ T cells sorted from blood, collected at week 24, from a patient treated with tofacitinib. Receptors were obtained from a human donor with alopecia areata. The CDR3 runs from the conserved cysteine through the conserved F or W. D genes are given only for firm matches. Clone size is stated in some rows and not others, as once, few, many or a class when expanded.

d_call j_call clone_size v_call cdr3_aa cdr3_nt
. TRBJ2-1 . TRBV9 CASSVGVGKYNEQFF TGTGCCAGCAGCGTAGGGGTAGGAAAGTACAATGAGCAGTTCTTC
TRBD2 TRBJ2-7 . TRBV4-2 CASSQVGTSRTSTYEQYF TGTGCCAGCAGCCAAGTAGGGACTAGCCGAACTAGTACCTACGAGCAGTACTTC
. TRBJ2-2 . TRBV2 CASTGPSGELFF TGTGCCAGCACTGGCCCTAGCGGGGAGCTGTTTTTT
. TRBJ1-1 few TRBV4-1 CASSQVGLGRRNTEAFF TGCGCCAGCAGCCAAGTTGGGCTAGGACGGCGGAACACTGAAGCTTTCTTT
TRBD2 TRBJ2-5 . TRBV6-5 CASSLTRLAPQETQYF TGTGCCAGCAGTTTGACACGACTAGCCCCACAAGAGACCCAGTACTTC
. TRBJ2-5 . TRBV15 CATSREKVAQETQYF TGTGCCACCAGCAGAGAAAAAGTAGCGCAGGAGACCCAGTACTTC
TRBD1 TRBJ1-2 few TRBV5-4 CASSPTGGDYGYTF TGTGCCAGCAGTCCGACAGGGGGCGACTATGGCTACACCTTC
. TRBJ1-6 . TRBV7-8 CASSLARGESPLHF TGTGCCAGCAGCTTAGCAAGGGGGGAATCACCCCTCCACTTT
. TRBJ1-5 . TRBV4-1 CASSQVLNQPQHF TGCGCCAGCAGCCAAGTTCTCAATCAGCCCCAGCATTTT
. TRBJ1-4 . TRBV30 CAWSGASGATGKLFF TGTGCCTGGAGTGGAGCTTCAGGCGCGACGGGAAAACTGTTTTTT
TRBD1 TRBJ2-1 few TRBV29-1 CSVDRGREQFF TGCAGCGTTGACAGGGGGCGTGAGCAGTTCTTC
TRBD1 TRBJ1-6 . TRBV7-2 CASSHEDRGYSPLHF TGTGCCAGCAGCCACGAAGACAGGGGTTATTCACCCCTCCACTTT
. TRBJ1-4 . TRBV6-5 CASSYSTGDSDEKLFF TGTGCCAGCAGTTACTCGACGGGGGACTCCGATGAAAAACTGTTTTTT
. TRBJ1-4 . TRBV30 CAGQSMTNEKLFF TGTGCCGGACAAAGTATGACTAATGAAAAACTGTTTTTT
. TRBJ1-1 . TRBV6-5 CASSYSSGGWDTEAFF TGTGCCAGCAGTTACTCGTCGGGGGGATGGGACACTGAAGCTTTCTTT
. TRBJ2-5 . TRBV7-9 CASSLANGAQETQYF TGTGCCAGCAGCTTAGCGAACGGGGCCCAAGAGACCCAGTACTTC
TRBD1 TRBJ1-1 . TRBV7-9 CASSLGNRGDTEAFF TGTGCCAGCAGCTTAGGGAACAGGGGTGACACTGAAGCTTTCTTT
. TRBJ1-1 . TRBV7-2 CASSSPRGQAFF TGTGCCAGCAGCTCGCCTCGGGGCCAAGCTTTCTTT
. TRBJ2-1 . TRBV30 CAWNRTPLGYNEQFF TGTGCCTGGAACCGGACCCCGTTAGGCTACAATGAGCAGTTCTTC
. TRBJ1-2 . TRBV7-2 CASSLAGAGYGYTF TGTGCCAGCAGCTTAGCGGGGGCCGGCTATGGCTACACCTTC
. TRBJ1-6 . TRBV9 CASSVEQSTSPLHF TGTGCCAGCAGCGTAGAACAGTCGACTTCACCCCTCCACTTT
TRBD1 TRBJ2-6 . TRBV7-9 CASSLLQGPRHSGANVLTF TGTGCCAGCAGCTTGTTACAGGGGCCAAGGCACTCTGGGGCCAACGTCCTGACTTTC
. TRBJ1-1 . TRBV13 CASSQYMGRTEAFF TGTGCCAGCAGCCAATACATGGGTCGGACTGAAGCTTTCTTT
. TRBJ2-3 . TRBV25-1 CASSEYIRGPDTQYF TGTGCCAGCAGTGAATATATTAGGGGCCCAGATACGCAGTATTTT
. TRBJ2-5 . TRBV7-9 CASSHGNSRDLQYF TGTGCCAGCAGCCACGGAAATTCCCGGGACCTCCAGTACTTC
. TRBJ2-1 . TRBV4-3 CASSRVPRGRPPISYNEQFF TGCGCCAGCAGCCGGGTCCCTCGAGGCAGACCCCCGATCTCCTACAATGAGCAGTTCTTC
. TRBJ2-2 . TRBV5-1 CASSLTGERTGELFF TGCGCCAGCAGCTTGACGGGGGAACGCACCGGGGAGCTGTTTTTT
TRBD1 TRBJ2-7 . TRBV20-1 CSATGGYEQYF TGCAGTGCAACAGGGGGGTACGAGCAGTACTTC
. TRBJ2-1 . TRBV19 CASSIGGLRGNEQFF TGTGCCAGTAGTATCGGGGGGCTTAGGGGCAATGAGCAGTTCTTC
. TRBJ2-7 few TRBV6-5 CASREGSYEQYF TGTGCAAGCAGGGAAGGCTCCTACGAGCAGTACTTC
. TRBJ1-4 . TRBV5-6 CASSLTSGPTNEKLFF TGTGCCAGCAGCTTGACTTCAGGGCCGACCAATGAAAAACTGTTTTTT
. TRBJ1-6 . TRBV29-1 CSVVQNNSPLHF TGCAGCGTTGTGCAAAATAATTCACCCCTCCACTTT
. TRBJ2-5 . TRBV5-1 CASSFSPQETQYF TGCGCCAGCAGCTTTAGCCCTCAAGAGACCCAGTACTTC
. TRBJ2-7 . TRBV27 CASSPLGQPEQYF TGTGCCAGCAGCCCGTTGGGGCAGCCCGAGCAGTACTTC
TRBD1 TRBJ1-5 . TRBV6-6 CASRKGQGGEPQHF TGTGCCAGCAGAAAAGGACAGGGAGGAGAGCCCCAGCATTTT